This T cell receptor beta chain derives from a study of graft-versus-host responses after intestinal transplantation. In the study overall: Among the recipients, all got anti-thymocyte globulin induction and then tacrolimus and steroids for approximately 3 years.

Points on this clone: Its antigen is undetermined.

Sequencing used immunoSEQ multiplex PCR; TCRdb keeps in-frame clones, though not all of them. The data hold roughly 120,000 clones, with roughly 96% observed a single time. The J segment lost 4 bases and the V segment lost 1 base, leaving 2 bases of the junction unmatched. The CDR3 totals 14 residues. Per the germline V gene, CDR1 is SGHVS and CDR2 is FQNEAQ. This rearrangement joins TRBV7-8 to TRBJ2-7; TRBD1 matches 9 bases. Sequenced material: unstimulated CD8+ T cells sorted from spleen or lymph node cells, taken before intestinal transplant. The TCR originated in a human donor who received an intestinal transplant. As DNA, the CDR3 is TGTGCCAGCAGCTTAGAGGGACAGGGATACGAGCAGTACTTC. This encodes CASSLEGQGYEQYF.